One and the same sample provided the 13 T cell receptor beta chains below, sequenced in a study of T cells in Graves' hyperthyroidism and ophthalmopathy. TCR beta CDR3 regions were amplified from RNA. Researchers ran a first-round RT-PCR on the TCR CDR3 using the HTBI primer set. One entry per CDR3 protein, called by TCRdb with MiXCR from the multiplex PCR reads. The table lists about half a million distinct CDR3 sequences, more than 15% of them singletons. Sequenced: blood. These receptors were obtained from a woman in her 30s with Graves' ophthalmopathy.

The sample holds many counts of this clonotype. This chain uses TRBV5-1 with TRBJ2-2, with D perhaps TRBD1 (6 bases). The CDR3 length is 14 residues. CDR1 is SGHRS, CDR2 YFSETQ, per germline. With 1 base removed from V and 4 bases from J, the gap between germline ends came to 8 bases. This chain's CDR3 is CASSLKGGTGELFF. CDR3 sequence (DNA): TGCGCCAGCAGCTTGAAAGGGGGCACCGGGGAGCTGTTTTTT.

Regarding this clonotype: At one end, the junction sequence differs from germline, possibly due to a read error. CDR3 coding DNA: TGTGCCAGCAGGGACTTAAGACAGGAGGGAAACGCCATATATTTT. Translation gives CASRDLRQEGNAIYF. This chain connects TRBV12-3 or TRBV12-4 to TRBJ1-3; D may be TRBD1 (6 bases). The CDR3 is 15 residues long.

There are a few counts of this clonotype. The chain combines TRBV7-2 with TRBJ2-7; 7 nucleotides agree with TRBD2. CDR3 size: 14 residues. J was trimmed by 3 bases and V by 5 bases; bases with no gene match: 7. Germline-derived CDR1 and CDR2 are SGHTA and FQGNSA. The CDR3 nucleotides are TGTGCCAGCAGCGCCCGTCGCGGGAGCTACGAGCAGTACTTC. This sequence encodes CASSARRGSYEQYF.

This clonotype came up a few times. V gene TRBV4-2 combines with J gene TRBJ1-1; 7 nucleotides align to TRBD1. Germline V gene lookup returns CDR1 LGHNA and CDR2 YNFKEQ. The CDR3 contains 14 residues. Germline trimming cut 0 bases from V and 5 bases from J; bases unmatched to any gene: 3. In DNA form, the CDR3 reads TGTGCCAGCAGCCAAGACAGGGGGTCGACTGAAGCTTTCTTT. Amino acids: CASSQDRGSTEAFF.

The CDR3 is CASSRTGGTNYGYTF. The CDR3 region has the DNA TGTGCCAGCAGTCGGACAGGGGGCACTAACTATGGCTACACCTTC. J is TRBJ1-2 and V is TRBV6-1; TRBD1 aligns across 11 bases. Trimming cost V 5 bases and J 0 bases; bases outside gene matches: 2. The germline gives CDR1 MNHNS, CDR2 SASEGT. The CDR3 consists of 15 residues.

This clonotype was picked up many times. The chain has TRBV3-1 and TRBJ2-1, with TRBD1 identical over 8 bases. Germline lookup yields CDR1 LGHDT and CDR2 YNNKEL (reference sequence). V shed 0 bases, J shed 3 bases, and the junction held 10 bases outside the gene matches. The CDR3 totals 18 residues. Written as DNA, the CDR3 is TGTGCCAGCAGCCAAGATCGTCCCAGGGGGCAGCTCTACAATGAGCAGTTCTTC. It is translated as CASSQDRPRGQLYNEQFF.

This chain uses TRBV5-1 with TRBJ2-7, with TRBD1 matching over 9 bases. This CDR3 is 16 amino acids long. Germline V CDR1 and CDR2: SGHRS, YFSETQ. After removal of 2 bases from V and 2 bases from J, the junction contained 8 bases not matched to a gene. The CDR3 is CASSFTSGQGTYEQYF. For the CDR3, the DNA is TGCGCCAGCAGCTTTACTTCGGGACAGGGAACCTACGAGCAGTACTTC. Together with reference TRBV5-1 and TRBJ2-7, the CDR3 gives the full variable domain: KAGVTQTPRYLIKTRGQQVTLSCSPISGHRSVSWYQQTPGQGLQFLFEYFSETQRNKGNFPGRFSGRQFSNSRSEMNVSTLELGDSALYLCASSFTSGQGTYEQYFGPGTRLTVT.

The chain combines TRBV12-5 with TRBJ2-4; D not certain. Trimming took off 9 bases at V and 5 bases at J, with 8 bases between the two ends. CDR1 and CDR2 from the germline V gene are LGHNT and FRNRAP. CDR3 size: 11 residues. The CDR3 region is CASARENIQYF. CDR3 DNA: TGTGCTAGCGCCCGGGAAAACATTCAGTACTTC.

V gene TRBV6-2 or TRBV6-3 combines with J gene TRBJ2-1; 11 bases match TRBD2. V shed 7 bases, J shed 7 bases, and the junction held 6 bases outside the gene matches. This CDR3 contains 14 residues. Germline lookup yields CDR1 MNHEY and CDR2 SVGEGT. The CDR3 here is CASKGSGGGNEQFF. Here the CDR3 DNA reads TGTGCCAGCAAGGGTAGCGGGGGGGGGAATGAGCAGTTCTTC.

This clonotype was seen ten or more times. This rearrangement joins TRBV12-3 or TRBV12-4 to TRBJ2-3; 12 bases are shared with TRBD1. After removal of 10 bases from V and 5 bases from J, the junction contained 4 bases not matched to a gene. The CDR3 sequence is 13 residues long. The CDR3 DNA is TGTGCCACCGGGACAGGGGGCCGAGATACGCAGTATTTT. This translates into CATGTGGRDTQYF.

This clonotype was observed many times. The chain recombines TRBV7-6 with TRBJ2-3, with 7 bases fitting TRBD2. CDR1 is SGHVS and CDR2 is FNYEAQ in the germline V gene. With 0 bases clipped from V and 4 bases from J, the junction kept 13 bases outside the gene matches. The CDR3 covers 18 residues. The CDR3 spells CASSLAPPWERDPDTQYF. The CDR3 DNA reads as TGTGCCAGCAGCTTAGCGCCGCCGTGGGAGCGGGACCCAGATACGCAGTATTTT. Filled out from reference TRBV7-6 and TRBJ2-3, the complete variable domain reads GAGVSQSPRYKVTKRGQDVALRCDPISGHVSLYWYRQALGQGPEFLTYFNYEAQQDKSGLPNDRFSAERPEGSISTLTIQRTEQRDSAMYRCASSLAPPWERDPDTQYFGPGTRLTVL.

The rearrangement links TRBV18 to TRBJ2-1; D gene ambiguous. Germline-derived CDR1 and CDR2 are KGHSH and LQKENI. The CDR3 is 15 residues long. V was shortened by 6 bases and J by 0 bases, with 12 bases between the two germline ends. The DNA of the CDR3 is TGTGCCAGCTCCCCAATCCCCAGCTCCTACAATGAGCAGTTCTTC. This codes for CASSPIPSSYNEQFF.

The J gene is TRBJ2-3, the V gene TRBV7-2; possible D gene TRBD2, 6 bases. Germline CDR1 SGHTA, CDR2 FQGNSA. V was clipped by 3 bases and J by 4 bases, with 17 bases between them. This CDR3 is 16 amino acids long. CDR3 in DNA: TGTGCCAGCAGCTTTTTTAGCGGAAAGGGGCCAGATACGCAGTATTTT. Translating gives CASSFFSGKGPDTQYF. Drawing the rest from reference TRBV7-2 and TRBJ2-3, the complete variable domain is GAGVSQSPSNKVTEKGKDVELRCDPISGHTALYWYRQSLGQGLEFLIYFQGNSAPDKSGLPSDRFSAERTGGSVSTLTIQRTQQEDSAVYLCASSFFSGKGPDTQYFGPGTRLTVL.